Following are 25 T cell receptor beta chains from one sample sequenced in a study of blood T cells in healthy people across ages. The use of a sample-barcoded 5' primer and a J-beta primer mix characterized a second PCR of roughly 6 to 11 cycles. TCRdb re-derived calls from the 5' RACE reads in MiXCR, one entry per CDR3 protein. The sample includes about 1.6 million distinct CDR3 sequences, 30% to 35% of them seen just once. The specimen sequenced was blood. The receptor set was obtained from a young woman in good health.

The genes are TRBV30 and TRBJ2-4; the match to TRBD1 covers 7 bases. The trim removed 5 bases at V and 13 bases at J, leaving 11 bases unmatched. There are 12 residues in the CDR3. CDR1 and CDR2 (germline): GTSNPN, SVGIG (reference sequence). The CDR3 nucleotides read TGTGCCTGGTCCCCGGACAGGATTCAGCAGTACTTC. Its protein product is CAWSPDRIQQYF. Based on the CDR3 plus reference TRBV30 and TRBJ2-4, the full variable domain is SQTIHQWPATLVQPVGSPLSLECTVEGTSNPNLYWYRQAAGRGLQLLFYSVGIGQISSEVPQNLSASRPQDRQFILSSKKLLLSDSGFYLCAWSPDRIQQYFGAGTRLSVL.

The CDR3: CAILADRGRLSEQYF. The DNA of the CDR3 is TGTGCCATCCTTGCGGACAGGGGGCGCCTCTCCGAGCAGTACTTC. This chain connects TRBV10-3 to TRBJ2-7; 11 bases align to TRBD1. Trimming removed 8 bases from V and 6 bases from J; junction bases left unmatched: 12. The germline CDR1 and CDR2 sequences are ENHRY and SYGVKD. CDR3 length equals 15 residues.

This clonotype turned up a few times. CDR3 DNA sequence: TGTGCCATCAGTGAGAATAGGGGGGCGAGGACTGAAGCTTTCTTT. Protein: CAISENRGARTEAFF. The chain uses TRBV10-3 and TRBJ1-1; D may be TRBD1 (6 bases). V lost 2 bases, J lost 5 bases, and 15 bases lay in between. Germline CDR1 ENHRY, CDR2 SYGVKD. CDR3 length: 15 amino acids.

This clonotype was seen at least ten times. The gene calls are TRBV20-1 and TRBJ2-7; 10 bases align to TRBD1. Germline assignment: CDR1 DFQATT and CDR2 SNEGSKA (reference sequence). The ends lost 3 bases at V and 0 bases at J; junction bases unmatched: 8. This CDR3 has 16 amino acids. CDR3 residues: CSASAPGTGVSYEQYF. As DNA, the CDR3 is TGCAGTGCTAGTGCTCCCGGGACAGGGGTCTCCTACGAGCAGTACTTC.

The chain joins TRBV5-6 to TRBJ2-1; TRBD1 matches at 8 bases. CDR3 length equals 15 residues. Germline trimming cut 3 bases from V and 8 bases from J; bases unmatched to any gene: 10. CDR1 and CDR2 from the germline V gene are SGHDT and YYEEEE. The CDR3 DNA reads as TGTGCCAGCAGCTGGAGGCAGGGGGCGTTCCATGAGCAGTTCTTC. Translation gives CASSWRQGAFHEQFF.

This clonotype was picked up a small number of times. Written as DNA, the CDR3 is TGCAGCGTTGTTGGGCTTGATGGGGACGCCGAGCAGTTCTTC. Residues: CSVVGLDGDAEQFF. This chain joins TRBV29-1 and TRBJ2-1; either TRBD1 or TRBD2 may fit D (5 bases each). V shed 4 bases and J shed 10 bases, with 20 bases lying between them. From germline, CDR1 is SQVTM and CDR2 ANQGSEA. The CDR3 loop spans 14 amino acids.

The chain has TRBV10-3 and TRBJ2-2, with D perhaps given as TRBD1 or TRBD2 (5 bases each). The CDR3 totals 13 residues. Germline V lookup: CDR1 ENHRY, CDR2 SYGVKD. Trimming took 10 bases from V and 7 from J, leaving 16 bases between them. CDR3 DNA sequence: TGTGCCACCGCCCGGGGCAAGGGCGGGGAGCTGTTTTTT. This codes for CATARGKGGELFF.

In its sample, this clonotype was seen a few times. V usage is TRBV29-1 and J usage is TRBJ2-7; D may be TRBD1 (6 bases). The ends were cut back, 6 bases at V and 3 bases at J, with 24 bases in the middle. The CDR3 contains 16 residues. The germline V gene encodes CDR1 SQVTM and CDR2 ANQGSEA. The CDR3 nucleotides read TGCAGCGTGGACAGAAATTACAGAGTGGCTAACTACGAGCAGTACTTC. This gives the protein CSVDRNYRVANYEQYF.

The rearrangement links TRBV28 to TRBJ1-2; perhaps TRBD1 as D (5 bases). CDR3 length: 14 amino acids. Germline V gene sequence: CDR1 MDHEN, CDR2 SYDVKM. Trimming took off 3 bases at V and 4 bases at J, with 12 bases between the two ends. In DNA form, the CDR3 reads TGTGCCAGCAGTTTTCCAGGGTTGACCTATGGCTACACCTTC. It translates to CASSFPGLTYGYTF.

The CDR3 region is CSVVFQNTGELFF. The DNA for the CDR3 is TGCAGCGTTGTTTTCCAAAACACCGGGGAGCTGTTTTTT. The chain combines TRBV29-1 with TRBJ2-2; D is unresolved. V was cut by 4 bases and J by 2 bases, with 8 bases left in between. The germline V gene has CDR1 SQVTM and CDR2 ANQGSEA. This CDR3 region has 13 residues.

The rearrangement joins TRBV7-9 to TRBJ1-4; 7 nucleotides line up with TRBD1. The ends lost 2 bases at V and 3 bases at J; junction bases unmatched: 3. Per germline, CDR1 SEHNR and CDR2 FQNEAQ (reference sequence). This CDR3 comprises 15 residues. This chain's CDR3 is CASSLQGDPNEKLFF. In DNA form, the CDR3 reads TGTGCCAGCAGCTTACAGGGGGACCCTAATGAAAAACTGTTTTTT.

The chain employs TRBV29-1 and TRBJ2-2, with D unclear. V was trimmed by 4 bases and J by 2 bases, leaving 8 bases between them. There are 13 residues in the CDR3. Germline assignment: CDR1 SQVTM and CDR2 ANQGSEA. CDR3 nucleotides: TGCAGCGTTGGGACCTTTAACACCGGGGAGCTGTTTTTT. Its protein is CSVGTFNTGELFF.

Here the CDR3 reads CASNAGDRPPGEQFF. The CDR3, as DNA: TGTGCCAGCAACGCAGGGGACAGGCCCCCGGGTGAGCAGTTCTTC. The chain is built from TRBV12-3 or TRBV12-4 and TRBJ2-1, with TRBD1 matching 8 bases. J gave up 9 bases and V 7 bases, and 14 bases lay outside the gene matches. The CDR3 extends over 15 amino acids.

The rearrangement joins TRBV6-1 to TRBJ1-4; D is ambiguous. Between the trimmed V and J ends, which lost 10 bases and 0 bases, there was a span of 9 bases. The germline CDR1 and CDR2 sequences are MNHNS and SASEGT. The CDR3 is made up of 13 amino acids. CDR3 region: CATSRATNEKLFF. The CDR3 DNA sequence: TGTGCCACCTCCCGGGCAACTAATGAAAAACTGTTTTTT.

The CDR3 bases are TGTGCCAGCAGCTTAGCCTTGACTAGCGGGCACAATGAGCAGTTCTTC. This gives the protein CASSLALTSGHNEQFF. V is TRBV7-2 and J is TRBJ2-1; 10 nucleotides match TRBD2. This CDR3 is built from 16 residues. Looked up from germline, CDR1 is SGHTA and CDR2 is FQGNSA. Trimming removed 0 bases from V and 5 bases from J; junction bases left unmatched: 4.

This clonotype came up many times. This rearrangement joins TRBV21-1 to TRBJ1-2; TRBD1 was called by the table and not checked on the DNA. TRBV21-1 has pseudogene status. The CDR3 loop spans 15 amino acids. The CDR3 DNA reads as TGTGCCAGCAGCCTCCGGGACAGGGAAAACTATGGCTACACCTTC. The encoded protein is CASSLRDRENYGYTF.

This clonotype was recorded at least ten times. The junction does not match germline at one end; this may be a read error. The J gene is TRBJ2-2, the V gene TRBV5-1; TRBD1 matches 9 bases. The CDR3 is 15 residues long. CDR1 and CDR2 (germline): SGHRS, YFSETQ. CDR3 sequence reads: CASSSGQGNTGELFF. In DNA form, the CDR3 reads TGTGCCAGCAGTTCGGGACAGGGGAACACCGGGGAGCTGTTTTTT. The entire variable domain, with the rest obtained from reference TRBV5-1 and TRBJ2-2, is as follows: KAGVTQTPRYLIKTRGQQVTLSCSPISGHRSVSWYQQTPGQGLQFLFEYFSETQRNKGNFPGRFSGRQFSNSRSEMNVSTLELGDSALYLCASSSGQGNTGELFFGEGSRLTVL.

This clonotype was seen a few times. J is TRBJ1-1 and V is TRBV10-3; 7 positions agree with TRBD1. The CDR3 runs 15 residues. Germline values: CDR1 ENHRY, CDR2 SYGVKD. V dropped 9 bases and J dropped 0; count of bases not matched to a gene: 10. CDR3 DNA: TGTGCCATTGAGAAACGACAGGGAATGAACACTGAAGCTTTCTTT. Protein sequence: CAIEKRQGMNTEAFF.

This chain uses TRBV29-1 with TRBJ2-3; 13 nucleotides agree with TRBD2. The V gene end was trimmed by 4 bases and the J gene end by 2 bases; junction bases not matched to a gene: 6. This CDR3 comprises 16 residues. Germline-derived CDR1 and CDR2 are SQVTM and ANQGSEA. CDR3 coding DNA: TGCAGCGTTGGAGGCACTAGCGGGGGGGACACAGATACGCAGTATTTT. It encodes CSVGGTSGGDTDTQYF.

A few counts support this clonotype. This chain links TRBV4-1 with TRBJ2-1, with no clear D. CDR3 size: 14 residues. Germline CDR1 is MGHRA and CDR2 is YSYEKL. V lost 4 bases, J lost 4 bases, and 11 bases lay in between. This chain's CDR3 is CASSRIGSYNEQFF. CDR3 nucleotide sequence: TGCGCCAGCAGCCGAATAGGATCTTACAATGAGCAGTTCTTC.

The gene calls are TRBV9 and TRBJ2-1; TRBD1 is a possible D gene (6 bases). Germline V gene data show CDR1 as SGDLS and CDR2 as YYNGEE. The CDR3 extends over 14 amino acids. V lost 1 base and J lost 5, with 10 bases in between. CDR3 protein: CASSVQDSNNEQFF. CDR3 coding DNA: TGTGCCAGCAGCGTACAGGACAGCAACAATGAGCAGTTCTTC.

V gene TRBV14 combines with J gene TRBJ1-1; the D gene is possibly TRBD1 (5 bases). CDR3 size: 17 residues. Germline CDR1 and CDR2: SGHDN and FVKESK. The V and J ends lost 0 bases and 1 base respectively, with 15 bases between them. The CDR3 DNA sequence: TGTGCCAGCAGCCAAGATTTTGTAACCACAGGGAACACTGAAGCTTTCTTT. Protein product: CASSQDFVTTGNTEAFF.

This clonotype was counted between two and nine times. The CDR3 region has the DNA TGTGCCAGCAGGGAACAACCAGAGACCCAGTACTTC. It yields the protein CASREQPETQYF. The J gene is TRBJ2-5, the V gene TRBV2; unclear D gene. In germline, CDR1 is SNHLY, CDR2 FYNNEI. V was clipped by 6 bases and J by 4 bases, with 9 bases between them. This CDR3 contains 12 residues.

In the case of this clonotype: This clone may be a read error of a much larger clone one base away. The CDR3: CASRGLAVNEQFF. The CDR3 coding sequence is TGTGCCAGCAGGGGACTAGCGGTCAATGAGCAGTTCTTC. The chain links TRBV2 to TRBJ2-1, with 11 bases fitting TRBD2. The CDR3 totals 13 residues. The ends lost 6 bases at V and 6 bases at J; junction bases unmatched: 1. The germline CDR1 and CDR2 sequences are SNHLY and FYNNEI.

This chain uses TRBV2 with TRBJ2-1; D gene unclear. The V end was cut by 8 bases, the J end by 0 bases, with 14 bases between. The CDR3 consists of 15 residues. CDR1 SNHLY and CDR2 FYNNEI come from the germline V gene. CDR3 sequence: CASSDGINSYNEQFF. DNA of the CDR3: TGTGCCAGCTCGGACGGAATAAACTCCTACAATGAGCAGTTCTTC.